This T cell receptor beta chain comes out of a study of vaccination and CD4 T cells after COVID-19. Study as a whole: Post-COVID draws followed diagnosis by a median roughly 100 days (range 35 to 161). Samples after vaccination came a median roughly eleven weeks past dose two, ranging 14 to 241. Cultures serving as controls received a peptide pool (CEFX or HIV-1 Nef) or no peptide. Study results and caveats: Reactive clone data from convalescent patients indicated a median of approximately 86% appearing only post-vaccination.

The Oncomine TCR Beta short-read assay sequenced DNA from cultured CD4+ T cells. MiXCR was run by TCRdb on the PCR reads, yielding one entry per CDR3 protein. The table includes around 14,000 distinct CDR3 sequences, over 25% detected once. Treatment here: roughly nine-day PBMC culture with coronavirus spike peptide pools or control peptides (ViraFEST assay). Concerning this clonotype: Its antigen remains unknown.

The CDR3 contains 15 residues. CDR1 is LNHDA, CDR2 SQIVND, per germline (reference sequence). V was trimmed by 5 bases and J by 2 bases, leaving 15 bases between them. The gene calls are TRBV19 and TRBJ1-2, with D maybe TRBD1 (6 bases). Sequenced here: CD4+ T cells from blood, cultured in vitro, sampled before SARS-CoV-2 vaccination. The source of this sequence is a human donor who received a COVID-19 vaccine. CDR3 protein: CASSAGTPPNYGYTF. The DNA for the CDR3 is TGTGCCAGTAGTGCCGGGACACCACCGAACTATGGCTACACCTTC.